Here is one TCR beta chain with its context. Its antigen is unknown. The V end was cut by 2 bases, the J end by 4 bases, with 15 bases between. Germline-derived CDR1 and CDR2 are MNHEY and SMNVEV (reference sequence). The CDR3 sequence is 16 residues long. The data derive from a study of beta chain features in type 1 diabetes. Expressed TCRB transcripts got sequenced, as all isolated RNA was reverse transcribed. The method was immunoSEQ multiplex PCR; TCRdb's version includes in-frame clones alone and lacks a portion of them. The table records 810,000 or so clones, about 17% of them present only once. Whole-study findings and limits: Still unanswered here is whether HLA type influences TCRB rearrangement. When VDJ junctions were examined, type 1 diabetes patients showed fewer insertions and more deletions. In comparison with healthy donors, patients had naive, central memory and Treg TCRB repertoires that appeared more similar.

CD45RO/CCR7/CD25/CD127/CD95/CD27 separated CD4+ naive, central memory, regulatory and stem cell-like memory cells by sorting. The specimen sequenced was naive CD4+ T cells from blood. V usage is TRBV27 and J usage is TRBJ2-1; D call uncertain. The origin of this receptor is a woman in her late teens or twenties in good health. The DNA for the CDR3 is TGTGCCAGCAGTTTAATGAGTGCCTCCGCGTACAATGAGCAGTTCTTC. Its translation: CASSLMSASAYNEQFF.